This T cell receptor beta chain was identified during a study of shared clonotypes between healthy human individuals. Study-wide results and caveats: Several donors shared around 5% of their naive CD4 clonotypes.

V gave up 0 bases and J gave up 2 bases, with 7 bases separating them. This CDR3 is 14 amino acids long. Germline V gene data show CDR1 as LNHDA and CDR2 as SQIVND (reference sequence). For this clone: Its specificity is unknown.

This table comes from immunoSEQ multiplex PCR, and its TCRdb copy is limited to in-frame clones, with some not included. Of fewer than 400,000 clones listed, about 74% are singletons. V and J are TRBV19 and TRBJ2-5; D ambiguous. Sequenced sample: memory CD4+ T cells sorted from blood. Subset given: CD45RA-negative fraction. This TCR came from a man aged 25-45 years in good health. CDR3 region: CASSIDRAQETQYF. The CDR3 DNA follows: TGTGCCAGTAGTATAGATAGGGCGCAAGAGACCCAGTACTTC.